Each of the 5 T cell receptor beta chains below was sequenced from the same sample in a study of blood T cell repertoires in COVID-19. TCRdb keeps only in-frame clones here, not all; method: immunoSEQ multiplex PCR. The table shows roughly 300,000 clones, with 86% occurring only once. The sample comprised peripheral blood. The origin of the receptors is a woman in her 30s with COVID-19, enrolled during active disease.

This chain links TRBV2 with TRBJ2-3; D is perhaps TRBD1 (6 bases). Germline V gene data show CDR1 as SNHLY and CDR2 as FYNNEI. The CDR3 sequence is 15 residues long. Trimming pared 6 bases from V and 3 bases from J, leaving 16 bases between. The DNA for the CDR3 is TGTGCCAGCAGAGGCACAGGGTGGAGAACAGATACGCAGTATTTT. Protein: CASRGTGWRTDTQYF.

J is TRBJ1-1 and V is TRBV4-1, with a weak D call TRBD1 (6 bases). Trimming left V 6 bases short and J 0 bases short, with 14 bases between. CDR3 length: 15 residues. The germline CDR1 and CDR2 sequences are MGHRA and YSYEKL. In DNA, the CDR3 is TGCGCCAGCAGGTCGGGACACTCCCTGAACACTGAAGCTTTCTTT. This gives the protein CASRSGHSLNTEAFF.

J is TRBJ2-3 and V is TRBV15, with TRBD2 identical over 13 bases. Germline lookup yields CDR1 LNHNV and CDR2 YYDKDF (reference sequence). The ends lost 4 bases at V and 0 bases at J; junction bases unmatched: 7. CDR3 length: 18 amino acids. CDR3 DNA: TGTGCCACCAGCACTCGGACTAGCGGGGGACCTAGCACAGATACGCAGTATTTT. Translating gives CATSTRTSGGPSTDTQYF.

This chain uses TRBV28 with TRBJ2-7; D is perhaps TRBD1 (5 bases). The CDR3 runs 13 residues. V lost 10 bases to trimming and J lost 6 bases, with 19 bases between them. CDR1 is MDHEN and CDR2 is SYDVKM in the germline V gene. CDR3 nucleotide sequence: TGTGCCACCCATCATAGACAGATTACCGAGCAGTACTTC. This translates into CATHHRQITEQYF.

The gene calls are TRBV7-2 and TRBJ1-4; D gene uncertain. The CDR3 is made up of 14 amino acids. V lost 5 bases to trimming and J lost 0 bases, with 7 bases between them. Germline CDR1 is SGHTA and CDR2 is FQGNSA. CDR3 amino acids: CASSLSPTNEKLFF. CDR3 coding DNA: TGTGCCAGCAGCCTCAGTCCAACTAATGAAAAACTGTTTTTT. The full variable domain, completed using reference TRBV7-2 and TRBJ1-4, is GAGVSQSPSNKVTEKGKDVELRCDPISGHTALYWYRQSLGQGLEFLIYFQGNSAPDKSGLPSDRFSAERTGGSVSTLTIQRTQQEDSAVYLCASSLSPTNEKLFFGSGTQLSVL.